This T cell receptor beta chain was captured in a study of cytomegalovirus exposure and HLA in healthy donors. Study overall: Across 350 to 500 genotyped donors, over 70% landed in the Caucasian-associated ancestry cluster.

About this clone itself: The antigen remains unidentified.

The PCR made use of 60 Vbeta and 13 Jbeta primers. The method was immunoSEQ multiplex PCR; TCRdb's version includes in-frame clones alone and lacks a portion of them. The sample contains under 200,000 clones, approximately 75% of which appear only once. General study points: Trimming of TCR beta V- and J-genes showed a link, identified in a later analysis, to a missense DCLRE1C variant.

Germline values: CDR1 SGHNT, CDR2 YYREEE (reference sequence). CDR3 length: 15 amino acids. With 2 bases removed from V and 1 base from J, the gap between germline ends came to 11 bases. The source material was PBMCs. This TCR was sampled from a man younger than 40 in good health and CMV-seropositive. The chain carries TRBV5-4 and TRBJ2-3, with D possibly matching TRBD1 (5 bases). The DNA for the CDR3 is TGTGCCAGCAGCTTTCGTGTAGGGGGCACAGATACGCAGTATTTT. Translated: CASSFRVGGTDTQYF.